This TCR beta chain was captured in a study of beta chain features in type 1 diabetes. Study conclusions and caveats: Possible PCR preference for shorter templates applied equally to patients and controls. Moderately but significantly shorter TCRB CDR3s were found in Type 1 diabetes patients in all four CD4+ subsets.

This clone was seen a few times. What it binds is unknown. One heparinised blood draw averaging roughly 100 mL was given by each donor. Sorting based on CD45RO/CCR7/CD25/CD127/CD95/CD27 separated CD4+ naive, central memory, regulatory and stem cell-like memory cells. Post-sort purity exceeded 95% for all sorted populations. Isolated RNA was reverse transcribed in full, so expressed TCRB transcripts were sequenced. The repertoire was sequenced with immunoSEQ multiplex PCR; TCRdb's copy has only in-frame clones and lacks some. The sample comprises around 710,000 clones, 12% of which are singletons, and 0.095% to 0.15% rests with the top ten. Germline V gene sequence: CDR1 SGHTA, CDR2 FQGTGA. The CDR3 covers 15 residues. With V trimmed by 5 bases and J by 0 bases, 5 bases remained unmatched.

The chain has TRBV7-3 and TRBJ2-3; TRBD1 agrees at 7 bases. Sequencing used naive CD4+ T cells from blood. This clonotype was sampled from a man aged 25 to 40 with type 1 diabetes. The CDR3 here is CASSPRTGSTDTQYF. For the CDR3, the DNA is TGTGCCAGCAGCCCTAGGACAGGAAGCACAGATACGCAGTATTTT. The full variable domain, in which reference TRBV7-3 and TRBJ2-3 provide the parts outside the CDR3, is GAGVSQTPSNKVTEKGKYVELRCDPISGHTALYWYRQSLGQGPEFLIYFQGTGAADDSGLPNDRFFAVRPEGSVSTLKIQRTERGDSAVYLCASSPRTGSTDTQYFGPGTRLTVL.